The next 20 T cell receptor beta chains were all read from a single sample in a study of blood T cell repertoires in COVID-19. TCRdb's copy holds only in-frame clones and misses some; the assay was immunoSEQ multiplex PCR. The sample has 200,000 to 250,000 clones, 80% to 90% seen once; the top ten hold roughly 20%. Input material: peripheral blood. The origin of the receptors is a woman older than 75 with active or convalescent COVID-19.

This clone was found a few times. This sequence joins TRBV6-6 and TRBJ2-7; no clear D gene. Germline loops: CDR1 MNHNY, CDR2 SVGAGI (reference sequence). Trimming took 0 bases from V and 0 from J, leaving 6 bases between them. CDR3 size: 14 residues. CDR3 region: CASSYSRSSYEQYF. Here the CDR3 DNA reads TGTGCCAGCAGTTACTCGAGGAGCTCCTACGAGCAGTACTTC.

The chain joins TRBV7-9 to TRBJ1-2; 8 bases are shared with TRBD1. Germline V gives CDR1 SEHNR, CDR2 FQNEAQ (reference sequence). V shed 4 bases and J 8 bases; nucleotides not matched to a gene: 3. The CDR3 runs to 12 residues. The CDR3 DNA is TGTGCCAGCAGCTCGACAGGGGACGGCTACACCTTC. Translated: CASSSTGDGYTF.

The gene calls are TRBV28 and TRBJ2-7, with 7 nucleotides matching TRBD2. This CDR3 is built from 15 residues. The germline gives CDR1 MDHEN, CDR2 SYDVKM. The V segment lost 3 bases and the J segment 2 bases; nucleotides outside the gene matches: 7. The CDR3, as DNA: TGTGCCAGCAGTTTGATTAGCGGGCTCCCCTACGAGCAGTACTTC. Translating it yields CASSLISGLPYEQYF.

The genes are TRBV2 and TRBJ2-7; TRBD1 aligns across 8 bases. CDR1 and CDR2 (germline): SNHLY, FYNNEI. The CDR3 is made up of 14 amino acids. The trim removed 5 bases at V and 0 bases at J, leaving 3 bases unmatched. The CDR3 protein is CASSFTGGSYEQYF. The CDR3 region has the DNA TGTGCCAGCAGTTTTACAGGGGGCTCCTACGAGCAGTACTTC.

This clone was seen a few times. The V call is TRBV29-1, the J call TRBJ1-5; TRBD1 agrees at 7 bases. CDR1 and CDR2 from the germline V gene are SQVTM and ANQGSEA. With V trimmed by 6 bases and J by 2 bases, 7 bases remained unmatched. This CDR3 is built from 14 residues. The CDR3 region has the DNA TGCAGCGTAGGGACTGGGACAGGCAATCAGCCCCAGCATTTT. Translating gives CSVGTGTGNQPQHF.

This clone was seen a single time. The V and J genes are TRBV5-1 and TRBJ1-5; tentatively, D is TRBD1 (6 bases). The germline CDR1 and CDR2 sequences are SGHRS and YFSETQ. V dropped 0 bases and J dropped 3 bases, with 10 bases sitting between them. CDR3 size: 15 residues. CDR3 sequence (DNA): TGCGCCAGCAGCTTGGAGGGGGGGTACAATCAGCCCCAGCATTTT. It yields the protein CASSLEGGYNQPQHF.

The chain has TRBV9 and TRBJ2-2; 8 nucleotides match TRBD1. This CDR3 is 18 amino acids long. V shed 0 bases, J shed 4 bases, and the junction held 11 bases outside the gene matches. Germline values: CDR1 SGDLS, CDR2 YYNGEE. Here the CDR3 reads CASSVGQGTPRGTGELFF. The DNA for the CDR3 is TGTGCCAGCAGCGTAGGACAGGGGACCCCTAGGGGCACCGGGGAGCTGTTTTTT.

The V call is TRBV3-1 (or the pseudogene TRBV3-2), the J call TRBJ2-2; perhaps TRBD2 as D (7 bases). Germline CDR1 reads LGHDT; CDR2 reads YNNKEL (reference sequence). The CDR3 is made up of 15 amino acids. V was pared by 4 bases and J by 5 bases, with 14 bases between. In DNA form, the CDR3 reads TGTGCCAGCAGCCTTGGGGGGGCGCGAACCGGGGAGCTGTTTTTT. This translates into CASSLGGARTGELFF.

This clone was counted a few times. The J gene is TRBJ1-3, the V gene TRBV5-6; maybe TRBD1 (6 bases). CDR1 SGHDT and CDR2 YYEEEE come from the germline V gene. There are 14 residues in the CDR3. Trimming left V 6 bases short and J 2 bases short, with 12 bases between. CDR3 sequence (DNA): TGTGCCAGCAAAATCAGGGGAACTGGAAACACCATATATTTT. Translated, it gives CASKIRGTGNTIYF.

The gene calls are TRBV5-1 and TRBJ2-1; 8 bases are shared with TRBD1. The CDR3 is 16 amino acids. The germline CDR1 and CDR2 sequences are SGHRS and YFSETQ. Trimming at V came to 0 bases and at J to 7 bases, leaving 9 bases not matched to a gene. The CDR3 reads CASSLGQGSVLNEQFF. The DNA for the CDR3 is TGCGCCAGCAGCTTGGGACAGGGGTCGGTATTGAATGAGCAGTTCTTC.

V usage is TRBV2 and J usage is TRBJ2-7; 11 bases are a match to TRBD1. CDR1 is SNHLY and CDR2 is FYNNEI in the germline V gene. The V segment lost 6 bases and the J segment 2 bases; nucleotides outside the gene matches: 3. The CDR3 is 14 amino acids. The CDR3 coding sequence is TGTGCCAGCAGACGGACAGGGGGCACCTACGAGCAGTACTTC. This translates into CASRRTGGTYEQYF. Together with reference TRBV2 and TRBJ2-7, the CDR3 gives the full variable domain: EPEVTQTPSHQVTQMGQEVILRCVPISNHLYFYWYRQILGQKVEFLVSFYNNEISEKSEIFDDQFSVERPDGSNFTLKIRSTKLEDSAMYFCASRRTGGTYEQYFGPGTRLTVT.

The chain has TRBV24-1 and TRBJ2-3; 9 nucleotides agree with TRBD1. V lost 6 bases to trimming and J lost 4 bases; unmatched junction nucleotides: 10. The CDR3 runs 16 residues. The germline gives CDR1 KGHDR, CDR2 SFDVKD. The CDR3 nucleotides are TGTGCCACCAGTAGGGCCGGGACAGGGATCCCAGATACGCAGTATTTT. It encodes CATSRAGTGIPDTQYF.

V and J are TRBV4-2 and TRBJ2-7; TRBD1 matches 10 bases. V shed 1 base, J shed 5 bases, and the junction held 8 bases outside the gene matches. This CDR3 has 16 amino acids. From germline, CDR1 is LGHNA and CDR2 YNFKEQ. Written as DNA, the CDR3 is TGTGCCAGCAGCCAAGCTGGGGGACAGGGGTTTCACGAGCAGTACTTC. Its translation is CASSQAGGQGFHEQYF.

The chain employs TRBV10-3 and TRBJ2-3; unclear D gene. The CDR3 covers 14 residues. The germline gives CDR1 ENHRY, CDR2 SYGVKD. V dropped 7 bases and J dropped 0 bases, with 11 bases sitting between them. CDR3 residues: CAIIVQPSTDTQYF. CDR3 nucleotides: TGTGCCATCATTGTACAGCCCAGCACAGATACGCAGTATTTT.

This clone was counted only a few times. The CDR3 here is CASSFRGGGNSEAFF. As DNA, the CDR3 is TGTGCCAGCAGCTTCAGAGGTGGGGGGAATAGCGAAGCTTTCTTT. J is TRBJ1-1 and V is TRBV5-8; tentative D call: TRBD1 (5 bases). The CDR3 spans 15 residues. The germline gives CDR1 SGHTS, CDR2 YDEGEE. V lost 2 bases to trimming and J lost 8 bases, with 19 bases between them. The complete variable domain, with remaining parts taken from reference TRBV5-8 and TRBJ1-1, reads EAGVTQSPTHLIKTRGQQATLRCSPISGHTSVYWYQQALGLGLQFLLWYDEGEERNRGNFPPRFSGRQFPNYSSELNVNALELEDSALYLCASSFRGGGNSEAFFGQGTRLTVV.

The rearrangement joins TRBV18 to TRBJ1-2, with a tentative D call TRBD1 (5 bases). Germline lookup yields CDR1 KGHSH and CDR2 LQKENI. Trimming cost V 6 bases and J 3 bases, with 20 bases left between them. The CDR3 spans 16 residues. The CDR3 region has the DNA TGTGCCAGCTCCACCTCTGGGGCAGGGAAGGACTATGGCTACACCTTC. This gives the protein CASSTSGAGKDYGYTF.

The chain carries TRBV18 and TRBJ2-7, with 8 bases matching TRBD1. CDR1 KGHSH and CDR2 LQKENI come from the germline V gene. The CDR3 runs to 13 residues. The trim removed 6 bases at V and 6 bases at J, leaving 7 bases unmatched. The CDR3, as DNA: TGTGCCAGCTCCATGGGACAGGAGAGCGAGCAGTACTTC. Protein: CASSMGQESEQYF.

This clone showed up just a few times. The chain carries TRBV11-3 and TRBJ2-1; TRBD1 matches at 7 bases. The CDR3 length is 15 residues. Germline assignment: CDR1 SGHNT and CDR2 YENEEA. V shed 1 base and J 0 bases; nucleotides not matched to a gene: 0. CDR3 in amino acids: CASSLGDSSYNEQFF. The CDR3 region has the DNA TGTGCCAGCAGCTTAGGGGACAGCTCCTACAATGAGCAGTTCTTC.

The J gene is TRBJ2-3, the V gene TRBV19, with 7 positions matching TRBD2. V was clipped by 5 bases and J by 2 bases; unmatched bases: 13. This CDR3 region has 17 residues. Germline CDR1 LNHDA, CDR2 SQIVND (reference sequence). CDR3 DNA: TGTGCCAGTAGTCCAGCCGGGCAGCTAGCGGTCACAGATACGCAGTATTTT. This sequence encodes CASSPAGQLAVTDTQYF. The full variable domain, in which reference TRBV19 and TRBJ2-3 provide the parts outside the CDR3, is DGGITQSPKYLFRKEGQNVTLSCEQNLNHDAMYWYRQDPGQGLRLIYYSQIVNDFQKGDIAEGYSVSREKKESFPLTVTSAQKNPTAFYLCASSPAGQLAVTDTQYFGPGTRLTVL.

V usage is TRBV3-1 (or the pseudogene TRBV3-2) and J usage is TRBJ1-4; TRBD1 is a possible D gene (6 bases). Germline V gene lookup returns CDR1 LGHDT and CDR2 YNNKEL (reference sequence). V was pared by 6 bases and J by 7 bases, with 12 bases between. This CDR3 has 13 residues. As DNA, the CDR3 is TGTGCCAGCAGGGCACAGGGAACTGAAAAACTGTTTTTT. Translated: CASRAQGTEKLFF.